This T cell receptor (beta chain) was retrieved from a study of vaccination effects on CD4 cells after COVID-19. TCRdb's copy holds only in-frame clones and misses some; the assay was immunoSEQ multiplex PCR. Counted here are tens of thousands of clones, about four fifths occurring once; the ten biggest clones make up approximately 6%. J gave up 1 base and V 0 bases, and 3 bases lay outside the gene matches. In germline, CDR1 is SGHAT, CDR2 FQNNGV. This CDR3 has 15 residues. By sample share, this clone is large (0.1 to 1%). Its antigen is undetermined. ViraFEST used viral peptide pools to expand antigen-specific CD4+ T cells before sequencing. Subsequent to a culture period of less than twelve days, CD4+ T cells were isolated. Having tested negative for nucleocapsid antibodies, the vaccine recipients showed no prior SARS-CoV-2 infection. The researchers cultured 1.5 million to 2 million PBMC per well with approximately 9.1 IU/ml IL-2 and approximately 9.3 ug/ml peptides. IL-2 medium was substituted for half the medium on days 3 and 7.

Findings and limits, study-wide: Marked clonal contraction of infection- and vaccine-induced clones was seen late after vaccination. Convalescent patients were scarce, and early post-infection timepoints were absent.

The chain carries TRBV11-2 and TRBJ2-7, with TRBD1 matching over 7 bases. The input for sequencing was CD4+ T cells from PBMCs cultured with HCoV-OC43 spike peptides, taken before COVID-19 vaccination. This sample's subset: HCoV-OC43 spike overlapping peptide pool stimulation. The TCR comes from a human donor who received a COVID-19 vaccine. The CDR3, as DNA: TGTGCCAGCAGCTTAGAGGGCAGGGGGTCCTACGAGCAGTACGTC. It is translated as CASSLEGRGSYEQYV.